This TCR beta chain was found in a study of blood T cells in healthy people across ages. They isolated at least 6.5 million PBMCs from each sample. A minimum of 5.5 micrograms of total RNA was extracted per sample. This clonotype came up a few times. The authors ran a second PCR of about 6 to 11 cycles using a sample-barcoded 5' primer and a J-beta primer mix. The template-switch adaptor was a 5' adaptor with 12 random nucleotides. It tagged each cDNA molecule. CDR3-containing paired-end reads numbering at least 2.5 million came from each sample. A single record per CDR3 protein comes from TCRdb applying MiXCR to the 5' RACE reads. The table includes 650,000 to 1,000,000 distinct CDR3 sequences, roughly 46% detected once. The TCR originated in an elderly man in good health. Sequencing was carried out using blood.

The CDR3 loop reads CASSWIGSTDTQYF. The DNA for the CDR3 is TGTGCCAGCAGTTGGATCGGGAGCACAGATACGCAGTATTTT. The chain carries TRBV12-3 or TRBV12-4 and TRBJ2-3, with unresolved D. The CDR3 has 14 amino acids. Trimming cost V 4 bases and J 0 bases, with 8 bases left between them.